This record looks at one T cell receptor beta chain sequence and its context. This receptor's antigen is unknown. Base quality data are lacking; no much larger clone is found one base away. The data belong to a study of blood T cell repertoires in COVID-19 (dated by TCRdb to 2020 to 2022). Regarding the complete study: Samples covering the acute and convalescent phases of COVID-19 were provided by collaborators in the United States, Italy and Spain. Where available, HLA class I and class II types were taken from metadata supplied by the sample provider and were not determined by assay-based typing. The repertoires were made available in a free public database intended to serve as a resource for research on the immune response to SARS-CoV-2. Samples were obtained from the ongoing ImmuneRACE study (first 160 participants) and from 1,200 or so subjects provided by 6 global collaborators. The prospective study material was composed of cDNA or gDNA derived from T cells, B-cell-depleted T cells, or PBMCs. Deeply sampled blood TCRbeta repertoires from subjects exposed to, actively infected with, or recovered from COVID-19 were included in the dataset. Sample metadata almost always included a de-identified subject ID, COVID-19 status, age in years and sex. Here is what the overall study found, with its caveats: The amount of clinical and demographic metadata varied by source and participant and was provided uncurated.

TCRbeta CDR3 regions were amplified from genomic DNA using the immunoSEQ Assay, a bias-controlled multiplex PCR. Per the authors' processing: The number of nucleated cells in each sample was estimated from the amplification of reference gene primers within the assay. To quantify the absolute abundance of each unique TCRbeta CDR3 rearrangement, sequence reads were collapsed and filtered. Productive Simpson clonality was computed per sample as the square root of Simpson's diversity index over productive rearrangements. As stored in TCRdb, this immuneACCESS dataset retains in-frame rearrangements with V and J assigned. A fraction of the clones does not appear; measured against another copy, unresolved V genes explain less than half of the discrepancy, and the remainder lacks a known reason. The DNA gave D and trimming, while V, J and clone size come from that table. In this sample the table shows around 340,000 clones, approximately 86% of which occur a single time. Roughly 7.1% of the sample lies in the top ten.

At one collaborating source in Seattle, patients were enrolled during active infection and were followed longitudinally through the course of disease. Each collaborating institution followed its own protocols to collect whole blood in K2EDTA tubes. For TCRbeta analysis, collaborators shipped samples in one of three forms: frozen whole blood, isolated PBMCs, or DNA extracted from either of those sample types. V is trimmed back by 0 bases and J by 0 bases, and the junction contains 5 bases that no gene match accounts for. CDR1 and CDR2 were assigned from the germline V gene as MGHRA and YSYEKL. Spanning cysteine to phenylalanine, the CDR3 consists of 17 amino acids. Solely the CDR3 DNA is kept, with 51 bases framed from the first base.

The receptor comes from an older woman with COVID-19, enrolled during active disease. The rearrangement combines TRBV4-1 with TRBJ2-5, and TRBD2 matches 9 of the central bases. What was sequenced was peripheral blood. CDR3 sequence: CASSQEKRGVYQETQYF. DNA sequence: TGCGCCAGCAGCCAAGAAAAGCGGGGGGTTTACCAAGAGACCCAGTACTTC.